What follows describes a single T cell receptor (beta chain). These data are taken from a study of blood T cell repertoires in COVID-19. Study details: Italy, Spain and the United States were the sources of the convalescent and acute COVID-19 samples. PBMCs, B-cell-depleted T cells, or T cells were the source of the cDNA or gDNA that made up the material.

In the original workflow: Reference gene primer amplification gave nucleated cell count estimates. Some clones are missing from TCRdb's copy, which holds only in-frame ones; the method was immunoSEQ multiplex PCR. V and J calls plus clone size are reproduced from that table; the DNA served to infer D and trimming. The repertoire holds some 370,000 clones, with about 89% as singletons. The CDR3 consists of 18 residues. Germline V gene sequence: CDR1 MNHEY, CDR2 SMNVEV (reference sequence). Unmatched junction bases numbered 16, after V lost 1 base and J lost 7 bases. This TCR was sampled from a man aged 35-49 years with acute or convalescent COVID-19. The chain has TRBV27 and TRBJ1-1, with 9 nucleotides matching TRBD1. Sequencing was performed on peripheral blood. In nucleotides, the CDR3 is TGTGCCAGCAGTTTATTCGGGACCGGGACAGGGCGCCTAAGTGAAGCTTTCTTT. As protein: CASSLFGTGTGRLSEAFF.